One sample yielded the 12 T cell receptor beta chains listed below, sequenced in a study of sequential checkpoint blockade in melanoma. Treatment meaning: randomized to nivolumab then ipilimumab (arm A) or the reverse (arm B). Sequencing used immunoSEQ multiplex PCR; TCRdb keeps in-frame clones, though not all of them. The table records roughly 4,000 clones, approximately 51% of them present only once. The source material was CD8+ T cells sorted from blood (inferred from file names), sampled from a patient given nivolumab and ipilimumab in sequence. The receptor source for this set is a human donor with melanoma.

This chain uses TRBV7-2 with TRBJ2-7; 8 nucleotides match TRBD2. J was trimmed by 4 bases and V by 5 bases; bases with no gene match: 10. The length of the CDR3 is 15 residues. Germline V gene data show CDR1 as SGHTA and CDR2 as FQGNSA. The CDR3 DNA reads TGTGCCAGCAGCCCAATAGCGGGAACAGAATACGAGCAGTACTTC. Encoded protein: CASSPIAGTEYEQYF.

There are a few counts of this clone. The CDR3 DNA follows: TGTGCCAGTAGTATGCCTTGGGACAGGGCCGGCTCCGAGCAGTACTTC. It yields the protein CASSMPWDRAGSEQYF. V is TRBV19 and J is TRBJ2-7; 9 positions agree with TRBD1. J gave up 6 bases and V 3 bases, and 12 bases lay outside the gene matches. This CDR3 is 16 amino acids long. Germline-derived CDR1 and CDR2 are LNHDA and SQIVND (reference sequence).

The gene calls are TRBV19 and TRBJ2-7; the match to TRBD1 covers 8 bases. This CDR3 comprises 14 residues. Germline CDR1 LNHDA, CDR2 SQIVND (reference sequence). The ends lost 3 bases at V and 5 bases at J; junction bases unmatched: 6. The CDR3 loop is CASSIQGAINEQYF. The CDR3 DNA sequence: TGTGCCAGTAGTATCCAGGGGGCGATCAACGAGCAGTACTTC.

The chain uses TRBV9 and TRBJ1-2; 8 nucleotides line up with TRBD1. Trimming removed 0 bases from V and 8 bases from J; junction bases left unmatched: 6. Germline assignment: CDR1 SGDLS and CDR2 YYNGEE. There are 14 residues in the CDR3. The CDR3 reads CASSVEDRVGGYTF. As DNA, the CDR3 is TGTGCCAGCAGCGTAGAGGACAGGGTGGGGGGCTACACCTTC.

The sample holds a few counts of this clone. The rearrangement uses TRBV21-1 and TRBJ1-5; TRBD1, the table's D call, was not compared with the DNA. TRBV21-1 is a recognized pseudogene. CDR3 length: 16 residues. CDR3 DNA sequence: TGTGCCAGCAGCAACAGACAGGGTAGGTACAATCAGCCCCAGCATTTT. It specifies CASSNRQGRYNQPQHF.

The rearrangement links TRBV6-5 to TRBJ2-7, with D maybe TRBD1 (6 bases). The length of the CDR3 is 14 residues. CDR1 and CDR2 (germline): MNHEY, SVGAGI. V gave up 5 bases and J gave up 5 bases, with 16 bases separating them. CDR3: CASSPIQGGHEQYF. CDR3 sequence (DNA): TGTGCCAGCAGTCCAATACAGGGTGGCCACGAGCAGTACTTC.

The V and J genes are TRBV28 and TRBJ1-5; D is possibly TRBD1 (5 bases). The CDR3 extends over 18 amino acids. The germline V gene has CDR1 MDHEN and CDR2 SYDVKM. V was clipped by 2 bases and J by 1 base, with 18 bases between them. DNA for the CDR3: TGTGCCAGCAGTTTAGGAGACAGAGAGCCATTGAGCAATCAGCCCCAGCATTTT. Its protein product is CASSLGDREPLSNQPQHF. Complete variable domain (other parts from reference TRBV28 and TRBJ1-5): DVKVTQSSRYLVKRTGEKVFLECVQDMDHENMFWYRQDPGLGLRLIYFSYDVKMKEKGDIPEGYSVSREKKERFSLILESASTNQTSMYLCASSLGDREPLSNQPQHFGDGTRLSIL.

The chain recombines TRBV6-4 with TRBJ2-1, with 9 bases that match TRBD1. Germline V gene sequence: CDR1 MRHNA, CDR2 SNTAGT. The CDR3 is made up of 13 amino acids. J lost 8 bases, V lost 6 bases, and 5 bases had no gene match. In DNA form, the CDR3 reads TGTGCCAGCAGCGGGACAGGGTCGGATGAGCAGTTCTTC. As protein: CASSGTGSDEQFF.

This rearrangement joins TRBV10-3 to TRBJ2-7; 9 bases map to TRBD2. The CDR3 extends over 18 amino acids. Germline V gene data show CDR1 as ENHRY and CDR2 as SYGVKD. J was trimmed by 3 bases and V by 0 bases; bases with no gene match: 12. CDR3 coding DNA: TGTGCCATCAGTGAGTCCCCGATTAGCGGGAGCCCCAACTACGAGCAGTACTTC. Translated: CAISESPISGSPNYEQYF.

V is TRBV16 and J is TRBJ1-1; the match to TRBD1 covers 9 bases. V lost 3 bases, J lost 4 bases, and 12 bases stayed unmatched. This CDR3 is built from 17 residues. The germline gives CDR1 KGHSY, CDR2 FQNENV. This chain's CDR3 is CASSQPGTGLLGTEAFF. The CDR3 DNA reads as TGTGCCAGCAGCCAGCCCGGGACAGGGCTATTAGGCACTGAAGCTTTCTTT.

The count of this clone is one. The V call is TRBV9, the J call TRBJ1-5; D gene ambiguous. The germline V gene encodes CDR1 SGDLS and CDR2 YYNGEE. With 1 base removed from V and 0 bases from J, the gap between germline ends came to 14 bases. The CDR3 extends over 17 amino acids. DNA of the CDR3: TGTGCCAGCAGCGTACCCCCCTCGGGTAATAGCAATCAGCCCCAGCATTTT. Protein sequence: CASSVPPSGNSNQPQHF.

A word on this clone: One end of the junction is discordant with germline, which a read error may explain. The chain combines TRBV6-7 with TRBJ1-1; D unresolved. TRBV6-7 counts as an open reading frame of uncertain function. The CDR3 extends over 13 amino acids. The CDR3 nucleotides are TGTGCCAGCAGTGACTCGAGTCTCACTGAAGCTTTCTTT. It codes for CASSDSSLTEAFF.